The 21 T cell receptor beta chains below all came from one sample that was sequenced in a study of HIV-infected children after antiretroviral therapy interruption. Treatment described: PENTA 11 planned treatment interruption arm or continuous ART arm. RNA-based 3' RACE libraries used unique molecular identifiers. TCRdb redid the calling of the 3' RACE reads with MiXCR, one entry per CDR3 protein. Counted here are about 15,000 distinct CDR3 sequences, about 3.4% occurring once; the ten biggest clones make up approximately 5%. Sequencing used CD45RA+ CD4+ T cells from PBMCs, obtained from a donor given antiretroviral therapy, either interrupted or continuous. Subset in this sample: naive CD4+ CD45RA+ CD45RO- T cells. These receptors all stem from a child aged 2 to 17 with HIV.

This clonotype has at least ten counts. CDR3 amino acids: CASPGAITDTQYF. In DNA form, the CDR3 reads TGTGCCTCCCCCGGGGCTATCACAGATACGCAGTATTTT. V gene TRBV7-9 combines with J gene TRBJ2-3; D is tentatively TRBD1 or TRBD2 (5 bases each). V was shortened by 11 bases and J by 2 bases, with 14 bases between the two germline ends. Germline loops: CDR1 SEHNR, CDR2 FQNEAQ (reference sequence). There are 13 residues in the CDR3.

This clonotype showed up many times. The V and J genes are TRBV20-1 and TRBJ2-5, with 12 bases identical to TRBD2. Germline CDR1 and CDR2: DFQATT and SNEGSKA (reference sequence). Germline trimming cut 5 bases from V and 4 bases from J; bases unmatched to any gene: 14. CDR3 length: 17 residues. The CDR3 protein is CSADRLAGDADVETQYF. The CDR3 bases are TGCAGTGCTGATCGACTAGCGGGAGATGCGGATGTAGAGACCCAGTACTTC.

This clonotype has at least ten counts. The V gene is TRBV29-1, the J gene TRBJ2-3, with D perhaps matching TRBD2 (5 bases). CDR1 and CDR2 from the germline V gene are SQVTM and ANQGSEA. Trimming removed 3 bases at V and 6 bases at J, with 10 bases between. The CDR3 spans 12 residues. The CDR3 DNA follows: TGCAGCGTTGATGGGTCGGGGGATACGCAGTATTTT. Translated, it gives CSVDGSGDTQYF.

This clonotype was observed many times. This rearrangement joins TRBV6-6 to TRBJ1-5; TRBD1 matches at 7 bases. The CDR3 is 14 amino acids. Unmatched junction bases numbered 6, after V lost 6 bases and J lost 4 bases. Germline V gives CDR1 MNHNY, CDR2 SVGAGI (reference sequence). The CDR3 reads CASSTPGQNQPQHF. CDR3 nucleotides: TGTGCCAGCAGCACGCCGGGACAGAATCAGCCCCAGCATTTT.

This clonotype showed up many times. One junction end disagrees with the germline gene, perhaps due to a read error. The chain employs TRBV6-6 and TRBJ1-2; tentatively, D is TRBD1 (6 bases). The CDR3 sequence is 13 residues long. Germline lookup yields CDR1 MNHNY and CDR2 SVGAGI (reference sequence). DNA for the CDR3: TGTGCCATCAGTGAAACAGGGACCTATGGCTACACCTTC. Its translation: CAISETGTYGYTF.

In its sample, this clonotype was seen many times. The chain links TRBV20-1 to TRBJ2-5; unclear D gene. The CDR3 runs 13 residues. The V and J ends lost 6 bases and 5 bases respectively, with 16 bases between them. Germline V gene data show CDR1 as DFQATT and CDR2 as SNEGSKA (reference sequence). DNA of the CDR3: TGCAGTGCGGTGCGGTACGTCAAGGAGACCCAGTACTTC. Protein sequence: CSAVRYVKETQYF.

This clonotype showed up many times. The CDR3 sequence is CAISEPQRASTEAFF. The DNA of the CDR3 is TGTGCCATCAGTGAGCCGCAGCGCGCCTCCACTGAAGCTTTCTTT. The J gene is TRBJ1-1, the V gene TRBV10-3, with D uncertain. Germline V gives CDR1 ENHRY, CDR2 SYGVKD. V was pared by 2 bases and J by 4 bases, with 14 bases between. The CDR3 sequence is 15 residues long.

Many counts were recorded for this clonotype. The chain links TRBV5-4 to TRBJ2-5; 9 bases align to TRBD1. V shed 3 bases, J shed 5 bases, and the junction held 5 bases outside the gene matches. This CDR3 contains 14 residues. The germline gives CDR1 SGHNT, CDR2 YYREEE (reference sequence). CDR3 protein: CASSSQGATETQYF. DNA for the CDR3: TGTGCCAGCAGCTCACAGGGGGCTACGGAGACCCAGTACTTC.

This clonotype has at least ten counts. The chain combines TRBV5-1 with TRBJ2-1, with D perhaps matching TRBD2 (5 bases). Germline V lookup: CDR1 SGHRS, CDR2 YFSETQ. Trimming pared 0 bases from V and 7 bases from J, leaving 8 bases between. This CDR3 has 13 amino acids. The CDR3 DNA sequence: TGCGCCAGCAGCTTGGTCGGGGTGAATGAGCAGTTCTTC. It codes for CASSLVGVNEQFF.

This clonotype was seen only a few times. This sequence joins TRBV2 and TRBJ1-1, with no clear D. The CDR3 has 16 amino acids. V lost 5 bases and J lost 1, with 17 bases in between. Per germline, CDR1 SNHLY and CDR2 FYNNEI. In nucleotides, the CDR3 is TGTGCCAGCAGTCAAGGGTGGGCGACGAGGAACACTGAAGCTTTCTTT. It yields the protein CASSQGWATRNTEAFF.

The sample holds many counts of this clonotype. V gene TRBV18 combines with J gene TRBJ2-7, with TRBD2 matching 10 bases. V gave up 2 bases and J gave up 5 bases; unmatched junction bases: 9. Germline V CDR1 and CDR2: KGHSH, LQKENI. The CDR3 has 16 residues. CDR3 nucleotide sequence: TGTGCCAGCTCACCATTGAGTAGCGGGGGGCCGAACGAGCAGTACTTC. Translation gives CASSPLSSGGPNEQYF.

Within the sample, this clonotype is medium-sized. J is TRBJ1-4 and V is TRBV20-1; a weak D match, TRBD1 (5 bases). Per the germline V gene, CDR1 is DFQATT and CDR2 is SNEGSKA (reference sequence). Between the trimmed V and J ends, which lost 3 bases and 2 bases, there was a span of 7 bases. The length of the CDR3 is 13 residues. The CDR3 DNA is TGCAGTGCTAGCAGGGCGACTAATGAAAAACTGTTTTTT. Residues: CSASRATNEKLFF.

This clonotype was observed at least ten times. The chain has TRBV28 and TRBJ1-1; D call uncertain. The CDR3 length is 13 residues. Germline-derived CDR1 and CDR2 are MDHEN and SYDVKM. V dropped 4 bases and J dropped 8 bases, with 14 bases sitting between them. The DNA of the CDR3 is TGTGCCAGCAGTTACCCCGGACGGAACGAAGCTTTCTTT. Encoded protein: CASSYPGRNEAFF.

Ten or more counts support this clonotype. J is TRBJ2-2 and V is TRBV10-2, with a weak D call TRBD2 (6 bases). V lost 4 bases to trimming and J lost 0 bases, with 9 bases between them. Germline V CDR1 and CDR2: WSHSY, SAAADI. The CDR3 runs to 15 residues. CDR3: CASSAGGANTGELFF. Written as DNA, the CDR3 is TGCGCCAGCAGTGCGGGCGGGGCGAACACCGGGGAGCTGTTTTTT.

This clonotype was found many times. CDR3 sequence (DNA): TGTGCCAGCAGTTACTCGAGGGGACTTTACGAGCAGTACTTC. It yields the protein CASSYSRGLYEQYF. This chain uses TRBV6-5 with TRBJ2-7, with D possibly being TRBD2 (6 bases). Germline lookup yields CDR1 MNHEY and CDR2 SVGAGI. The V gene lost 0 bases and the J gene lost 4 bases, with 10 bases spanning the gap. This CDR3 has 14 residues.

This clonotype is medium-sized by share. CDR3: CASAGQPFYEQYF. CDR3 DNA sequence: TGTGCCAGCGCGGGACAGCCGTTCTACGAGCAGTACTTC. The rearrangement uses TRBV12-3 or TRBV12-4 and TRBJ2-7, with D tentatively TRBD1 (7 bases). This CDR3 is built from 13 residues. Trimming took 8 bases from V and 3 from J, leaving 14 bases between them.

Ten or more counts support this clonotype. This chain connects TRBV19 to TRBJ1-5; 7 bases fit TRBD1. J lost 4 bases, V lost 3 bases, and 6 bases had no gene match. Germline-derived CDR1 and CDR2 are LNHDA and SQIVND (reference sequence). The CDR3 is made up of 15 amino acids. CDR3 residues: CASSIRDSYNQPQHF. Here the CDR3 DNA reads TGTGCCAGTAGTATTCGGGACAGCTATAATCAGCCCCAGCATTTT.

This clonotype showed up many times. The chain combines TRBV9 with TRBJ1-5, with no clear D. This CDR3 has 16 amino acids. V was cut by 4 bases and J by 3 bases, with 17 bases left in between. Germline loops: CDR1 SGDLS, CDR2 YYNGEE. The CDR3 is CASSPRVGDLNQPQHF. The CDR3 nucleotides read TGTGCCAGCAGCCCCCGGGTAGGAGATCTCAATCAGCCCCAGCATTTT.

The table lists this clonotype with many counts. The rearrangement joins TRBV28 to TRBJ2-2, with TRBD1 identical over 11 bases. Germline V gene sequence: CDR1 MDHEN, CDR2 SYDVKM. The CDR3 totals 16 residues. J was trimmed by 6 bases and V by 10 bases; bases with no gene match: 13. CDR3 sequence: CANSRFRDRGAGELFF. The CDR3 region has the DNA TGTGCCAATTCAAGATTTCGGGACAGGGGGGCCGGGGAGCTGTTTTTT.

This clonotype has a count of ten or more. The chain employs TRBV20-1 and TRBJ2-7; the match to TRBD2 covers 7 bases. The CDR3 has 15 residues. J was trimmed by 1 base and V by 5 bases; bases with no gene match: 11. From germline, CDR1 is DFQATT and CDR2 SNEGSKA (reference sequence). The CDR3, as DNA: TGCAGTGCTGCGGGCGGGGGAGCCAAATCCTACGAGCAGTACTTC. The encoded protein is CSAAGGGAKSYEQYF.

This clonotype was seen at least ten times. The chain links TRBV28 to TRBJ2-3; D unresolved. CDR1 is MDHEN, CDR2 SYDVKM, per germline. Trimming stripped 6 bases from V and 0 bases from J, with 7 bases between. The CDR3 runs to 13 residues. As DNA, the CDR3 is TGTGCCAGCAGCCTCTGGAGCACAGATACGCAGTATTTT. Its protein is CASSLWSTDTQYF.